Below are 25 T cell receptor beta chains sequenced from a single sample in a study of breast tumors, draining lymph nodes, adjacent tissues. One entry per CDR3 protein results from TCRdb running MiXCR on the multiplex PCR reads. The sample lists 150,000 to 200,000 distinct CDR3 sequences; approximately 30% were seen once. Breast cancer patients provided tissue from their axillary draining lymph nodes. Material: axillary lymph node tissue. The receptor set was obtained from a female donor with breast cancer. Some clones in this sample may be carry-over from other donors' samples.

The V call is TRBV10-3, the J call TRBJ2-3; TRBD1 matches 12 bases. Per the germline V gene, CDR1 is ENHRY and CDR2 is SYGVKD. Trimming took 9 bases from V and 0 from J; bases not matched to a gene: 4. This CDR3 is built from 15 residues. CDR3 in DNA: TGTGCCATGCCGGGACAGGGGGCGAGCACAGATACGCAGTATTTT. It yields the protein CAMPGQGASTDTQYF.

This clonotype was counted many times. The chain joins TRBV20-1 to TRBJ2-5; no clear D. V was clipped by 5 bases and J by 4 bases, with 14 bases between them. Germline CDR1 and CDR2: DFQATT and SNEGSKA (reference sequence). The CDR3 has 13 residues. The CDR3 region has the DNA TGCAGTGCTCCGGCCCCAGAAGGAGAGACCCAGTACTTC. Translating it yields CSAPAPEGETQYF.

V gene TRBV20-1 combines with J gene TRBJ1-2; no clear D gene. The CDR3 has 12 residues. CDR1 is DFQATT and CDR2 is SNEGSKA in the germline V gene (reference sequence). V was clipped by 5 bases and J by 5 bases, with 12 bases between them. The CDR3 region has the DNA TGCAGTGCTGAGCGGCCGGGGTATGGCTACACCTTC. It specifies CSAERPGYGYTF.

This clonotype showed up many times. The J gene is TRBJ1-2, the V gene TRBV19, with D tentatively TRBD1 (6 bases). The germline CDR1 and CDR2 sequences are LNHDA and SQIVND (reference sequence). This CDR3 has 13 residues. V shed 3 bases and J shed 8 bases, with 13 bases lying between them. The CDR3 DNA is TGTGCCAGTAGTATCCGGGGGGCGCGAGGCTACACCTTC. Encoded protein: CASSIRGARGYTF.

V and J are TRBV7-2 and TRBJ1-1, with a possible D match to TRBD1 (6 bases). Trimming removed 1 base at V and 5 bases at J, with 17 bases between. Germline V gives CDR1 SGHTA, CDR2 FQGNSA. The length of the CDR3 is 16 residues. CDR3: CASSLVALGAGTEAFF. Written as DNA, the CDR3 is TGTGCCAGCAGCTTAGTGGCTCTGGGGGCGGGAACTGAAGCTTTCTTT.

This sequence joins TRBV7-8 and TRBJ2-7; 10 bases match TRBD2. V lost 1 base and J lost 6; bases outside the gene matches: 15. This CDR3 is 18 amino acids long. Germline CDR1 SGHVS, CDR2 FQNEAQ. For the CDR3, the DNA is TGTGCCAGCAGCTTAGGGAGGGGTATAGCGGGGGGCCCGGGCGAGCAGTACTTC. Encoded protein: CASSLGRGIAGGPGEQYF.

This clonotype was seen a handful of times. A junction end diverges from the germline sequence, so it may reflect a read error. The CDR3 bases are TGTGCCAGCAGTCACTCACAGCGGGGGGGCCTTTACGAGCAGTACTTC. The encoded protein is CASSHSQRGGLYEQYF. This chain connects TRBV6-5 to TRBJ2-7, with 10 bases identical to TRBD2. Per the germline V gene, CDR1 is MNHEY and CDR2 is SVGAGI. The CDR3 consists of 16 residues.

This clonotype was picked up many times. This chain uses TRBV9 with TRBJ2-3, with D uncertain. V was clipped by 0 bases and J by 2 bases, with 4 bases between them. Germline-derived CDR1 and CDR2 are SGDLS and YYNGEE. The CDR3 runs 13 residues. The CDR3 region has the DNA TGTGCCAGCAGCGTAGTCCTCACAGATACGCAGTATTTT. Translation: CASSVVLTDTQYF.

V is TRBV9 and J is TRBJ2-1, with D possibly TRBD2 on 6 matching bases. CDR3 size: 16 residues. The germline CDR1 and CDR2 sequences are SGDLS and YYNGEE. Deletions cut 4 bases from V and 0 bases from J, with 14 bases between. CDR3 amino acids: CASSPSAGASYNEQFF. As DNA, the CDR3 is TGTGCCAGCAGCCCTAGCGCAGGCGCCTCCTACAATGAGCAGTTCTTC.

This clonotype came up many times. This chain links TRBV6-5 with TRBJ1-3; D might be TRBD1 (5 bases). V lost 5 bases and J lost 2, with 10 bases in between. The CDR3 is 14 residues long. The V gene's germline CDR1 is MNHEY and CDR2 SVGAGI. The CDR3: CASSAGGAGNTIYF. DNA of the CDR3: TGTGCCAGCAGTGCGGGGGGAGCTGGAAACACCATATATTTT.

This clonotype was counted ten times or more. V usage is TRBV25-1 and J usage is TRBJ2-7, with 14 bases fitting TRBD2. V lost 4 bases, J lost 3 bases, and 8 bases stayed unmatched. The CDR3 is made up of 17 amino acids. CDR1 is MGHDK and CDR2 is SYGVNS in the germline V gene. The CDR3: CASSGGTSGSSVYEQYF. DNA for the CDR3: TGTGCCAGCAGTGGGGGGACTAGCGGGAGTTCGGTCTACGAGCAGTACTTC.

This clonotype was counted many times. V is TRBV6-5 and J is TRBJ2-5; TRBD1 might be the D (5 bases). The CDR3 contains 13 residues. Germline V gene data show CDR1 as MNHEY and CDR2 as SVGAGI. With 4 bases removed from V and 6 bases from J, the gap between germline ends came to 12 bases. CDR3 sequence: CASSLDSGKTQYF. Written as DNA, the CDR3 is TGTGCCAGCAGTTTAGACAGTGGAAAGACCCAGTACTTC.

This clonotype appeared a few times. A much larger clone differs by one base, so this may be a read error. The CDR3 DNA follows: TGTGCCAGCAGCCCGGGACTAGCGGGAGTTGAGACCCAGTACTTC. Residues: CASSPGLAGVETQYF. The genes are TRBV6-5 and TRBJ2-5; TRBD2 agrees at 14 bases. The V segment lost 6 bases and the J segment 5 bases; nucleotides outside the gene matches: 5. The CDR3 is made up of 15 amino acids. Germline V CDR1 and CDR2: MNHEY, SVGAGI.

The DNA of the CDR3 is TGTGCCAGCACCGTGACAGGGTATAACTATGGCTACACCTTC. Its protein is CASTVTGYNYGYTF. This chain uses TRBV28 with TRBJ1-2; 7 bases match TRBD1. The CDR3 sequence is 14 residues long. After removal of 7 bases from V and 1 base from J, the junction contained 6 bases not matched to a gene. CDR1 and CDR2 (germline): MDHEN, SYDVKM.

In this sample, this clonotype turned up many times. CDR3 in DNA: TGTGCCAGCAGCTTCTACACAGGGGAGAGTGGCTACACCTTC. This translates into CASSFYTGESGYTF. The chain is built from TRBV7-9 and TRBJ1-2; the match to TRBD1 covers 7 bases. Germline V lookup: CDR1 SEHNR, CDR2 FQNEAQ (reference sequence). This CDR3 comprises 14 residues. V trimming: 3 bases; J trimming: 7 bases; junction bases outside the gene matches: 8.

The chain employs TRBV12-3 or TRBV12-4 and TRBJ2-3; D is undetermined. CDR3 length equals 15 residues. Trimming left V 7 bases short and J 11 bases short, with 25 bases between. The CDR3 bases are TGTGCCAGCACCCCCTCAACGGGCCTGTCGGATGAGCAGTATTTT. Encoded protein: CASTPSTGLSDEQYF.

J is TRBJ2-5 and V is TRBV5-6; TRBD1 matches at 7 bases. Germline V gene lookup returns CDR1 SGHDT and CDR2 YYEEEE. This CDR3 region has 17 residues. After removal of 2 bases from V and 5 bases from J, the junction contained 15 bases not matched to a gene. The CDR3 sequence: CASSFETGVRGNETQYF. The CDR3 DNA reads TGTGCCAGCAGCTTCGAAACAGGGGTAAGGGGCAATGAGACCCAGTACTTC.

This clonotype was counted at least ten times. The CDR3 sequence: CASSWEGTASETQYF. CDR3 bases: TGTGCCAGCAGTTGGGAGGGGACAGCTTCGGAGACCCAGTACTTC. This chain uses TRBV6-6 with TRBJ2-5; D may match TRBD1 or TRBD2 (7 bases each). V was clipped by 4 bases and J by 5 bases, with 17 bases between them. CDR1 is MNHNY and CDR2 is SVGAGI in the germline V gene (reference sequence). The length of the CDR3 is 15 residues.

This clonotype was counted many times. The chain combines TRBV20-1 with TRBJ1-4; D gene unclear. V dropped 0 bases and J dropped 8 bases, with 13 bases sitting between them. The CDR3 contains 14 residues. Per the germline V gene, CDR1 is DFQATT and CDR2 is SNEGSKA (reference sequence). The CDR3, as DNA: TGCAGTGCTAGAGATCGTGGATTACGAGAAAAACTGTTTTTT. Translation: CSARDRGLREKLFF.

This clonotype was recorded many times. The V gene is TRBV5-1, the J gene TRBJ2-5, with TRBD2 matching 13 bases. CDR1 and CDR2 from the germline V gene are SGHRS and YFSETQ. The trim removed 0 bases at V and 4 bases at J, leaving 3 bases unmatched. This CDR3 has 16 amino acids. The CDR3 DNA follows: TGCGCCAGCAGCTTGGCCACTAGCGGGGGGGGAGAGACCCAGTACTTC. Amino acid sequence: CASSLATSGGGETQYF.

As to this clonotype: A read error may produce the germline difference seen at one junction end. The rearrangement uses TRBV5-1 and TRBJ1-6, with 9 positions matching TRBD1. The V gene's germline CDR1 is SGHRS and CDR2 YFSETQ. The length of the CDR3 is 14 residues. The chain's CDR3 is CASSLDRGNSPFHF. The CDR3 nucleotides are TGCGCTAGCAGCTTGGACAGGGGAAATTCACCCTTCCACTTT.

In this sample, this clonotype turned up many times. The J gene is TRBJ1-2, the V gene TRBV5-1; possible D gene TRBD1, 6 bases. Trimming shortened V by 7 bases and J by 3 bases, and 7 bases separated the two germline ends. The CDR3 is 11 amino acids. Germline V gene lookup returns CDR1 SGHRS and CDR2 YFSETQ. The CDR3: CASRTDYGYTF. In DNA form, the CDR3 reads TGCGCCAGCCGGACAGACTATGGCTACACCTTC.

This clonotype was seen ten or more times. The gene calls are TRBV13 and TRBJ2-7, with 10 bases lining up with TRBD2. The CDR3 contains 15 residues. From germline, CDR1 is PRHDT and CDR2 FYEKMQ (reference sequence). The trim removed 1 base at V and 5 bases at J, leaving 5 bases unmatched. The CDR3 DNA reads as TGTGCCAGCAGCTTAGTGCTAGCGGGGGACCACGAGCAGTACTTC. Its translation is CASSLVLAGDHEQYF.

There are many counts of this clonotype. The chain employs TRBV30 and TRBJ1-5; TRBD1 matches at 8 bases. Per germline, CDR1 GTSNPN and CDR2 SVGIG (reference sequence). V was pared by 5 bases and J by 6 bases, with 3 bases of the junction left unmatched. The CDR3 is 12 amino acids. The CDR3 loop is CAWGDRGQPQHF. As DNA, the CDR3 is TGTGCCTGGGGAGACAGGGGTCAGCCCCAGCATTTT.

A remark on this clonotype: Sequence at one end of the junction differs from germline and may be a read error. The chain recombines TRBV6-5 with TRBJ1-2; D is uncertain. This CDR3 is 15 amino acids long. Germline V gives CDR1 MNHEY, CDR2 SVGAGI. Written as DNA, the CDR3 is TGTGCCAGCAGTCACTCGACGGTAGGCTCCTATGGCTACACCTTC. Translation gives CASSHSTVGSYGYTF.